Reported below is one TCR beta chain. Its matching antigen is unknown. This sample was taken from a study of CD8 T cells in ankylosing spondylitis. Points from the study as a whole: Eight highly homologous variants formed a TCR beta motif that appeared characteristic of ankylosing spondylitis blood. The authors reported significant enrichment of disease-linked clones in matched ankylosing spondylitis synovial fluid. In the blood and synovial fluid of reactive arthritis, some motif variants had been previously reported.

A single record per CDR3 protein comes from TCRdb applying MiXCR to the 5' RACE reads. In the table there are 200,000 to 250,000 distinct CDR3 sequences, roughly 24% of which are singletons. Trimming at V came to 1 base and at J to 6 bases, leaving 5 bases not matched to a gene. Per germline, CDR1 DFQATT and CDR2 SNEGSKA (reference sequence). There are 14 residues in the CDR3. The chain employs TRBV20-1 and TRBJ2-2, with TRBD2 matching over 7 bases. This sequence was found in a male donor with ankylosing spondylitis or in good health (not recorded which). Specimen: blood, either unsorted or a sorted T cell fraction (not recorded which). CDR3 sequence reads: CSARVVGGPGELFF. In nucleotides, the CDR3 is TGCAGTGCTAGAGTCGTGGGAGGGCCCGGGGAGCTGTTTTTT.